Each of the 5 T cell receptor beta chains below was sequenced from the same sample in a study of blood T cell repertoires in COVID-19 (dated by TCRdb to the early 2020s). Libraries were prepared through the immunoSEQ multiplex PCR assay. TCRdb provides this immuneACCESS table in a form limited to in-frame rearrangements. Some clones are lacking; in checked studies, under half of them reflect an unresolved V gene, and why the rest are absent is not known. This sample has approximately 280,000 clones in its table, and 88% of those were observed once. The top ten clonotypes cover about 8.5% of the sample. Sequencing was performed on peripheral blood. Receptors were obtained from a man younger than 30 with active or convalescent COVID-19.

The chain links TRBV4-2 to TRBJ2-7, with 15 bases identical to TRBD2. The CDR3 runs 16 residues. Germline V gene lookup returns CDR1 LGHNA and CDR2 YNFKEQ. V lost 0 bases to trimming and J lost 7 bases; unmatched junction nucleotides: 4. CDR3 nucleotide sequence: TGTGCCAGCAGCCAAGAGGGGACTAGCGGGGGGTTTGAGCAGTACTTC. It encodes CASSQEGTSGGFEQYF.

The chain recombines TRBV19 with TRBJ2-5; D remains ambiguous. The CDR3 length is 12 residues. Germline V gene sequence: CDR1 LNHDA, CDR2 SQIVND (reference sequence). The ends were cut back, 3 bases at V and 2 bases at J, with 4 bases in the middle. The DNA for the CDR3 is TGTGCCAGTAGTATGTTACAAGAGACCCAGTACTTC. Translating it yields CASSMLQETQYF.

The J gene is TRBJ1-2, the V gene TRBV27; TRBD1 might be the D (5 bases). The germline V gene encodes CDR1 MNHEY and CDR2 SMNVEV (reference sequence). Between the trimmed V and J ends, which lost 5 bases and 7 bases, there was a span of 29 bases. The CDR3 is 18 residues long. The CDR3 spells CASSPRTARTWLKGGYTF. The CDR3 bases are TGTGCCAGCAGTCCCCGTACCGCGAGGACATGGTTAAAGGGTGGCTACACCTTC.

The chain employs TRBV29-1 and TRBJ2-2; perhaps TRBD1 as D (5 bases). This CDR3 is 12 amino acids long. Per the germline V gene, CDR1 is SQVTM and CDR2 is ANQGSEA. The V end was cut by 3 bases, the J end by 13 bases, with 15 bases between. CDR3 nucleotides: TGCAGCGTTGATCTGACAGACGGTAGGCTGTTTTTT. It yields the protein CSVDLTDGRLFF.

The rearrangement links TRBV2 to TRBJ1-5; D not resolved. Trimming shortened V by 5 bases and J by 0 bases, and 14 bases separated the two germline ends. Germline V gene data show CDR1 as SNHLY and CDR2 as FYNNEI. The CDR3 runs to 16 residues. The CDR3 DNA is TGTGCCAGCAGTAGGAGGACGACTTATAGCAATCAGCCCCAGCATTTT. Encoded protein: CASSRRTTYSNQPQHF.